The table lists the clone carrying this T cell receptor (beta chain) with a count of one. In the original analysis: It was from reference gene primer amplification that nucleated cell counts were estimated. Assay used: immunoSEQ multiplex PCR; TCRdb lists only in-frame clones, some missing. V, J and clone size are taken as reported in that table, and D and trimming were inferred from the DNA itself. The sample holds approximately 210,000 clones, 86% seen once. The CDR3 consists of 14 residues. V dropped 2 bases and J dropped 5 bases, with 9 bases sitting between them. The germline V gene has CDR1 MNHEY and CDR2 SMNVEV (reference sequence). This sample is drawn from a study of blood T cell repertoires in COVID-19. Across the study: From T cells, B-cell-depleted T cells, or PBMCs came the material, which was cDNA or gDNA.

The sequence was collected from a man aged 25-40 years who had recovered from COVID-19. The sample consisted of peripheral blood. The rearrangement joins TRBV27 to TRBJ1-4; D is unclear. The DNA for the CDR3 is TGTGCCAGCAGTTTAAGCCGGTTAAATGAAAAACTGTTTTTT. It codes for CASSLSRLNEKLFF.